This T cell receptor beta chain was obtained from a study of shared clonotypes between healthy human individuals. Overall study context: Per-donor plates numbered three CD4 naive, three CD4 memory, two CD8 naive and one CD8 memory.

The study, taken as a whole, reports: What naive subsets generally showed was a larger estimated richness than memory subsets showed. Non-shared clonotypes had lower generation probabilities than clonotypes shared by all four sorted-subset donors.

The assay was carried out at the deep level. The assay was immunoSEQ multiplex PCR, and TCRdb's table has in-frame clones only and misses some. Of 980,000 or so clones in the sample, 76% were seen once. A word on this clone: What it recognizes is unknown. The junction shows a germline mismatch at one end, possibly a read error.

Sequencing was performed on memory CD4+ T cells sorted from blood. Subset meaning: CD45RA-negative fraction. The sequence was collected from a man aged 18-30 years in good health.

Written as DNA, the CDR3 is TGTGCTAGCAGCTTAGCGGGACAGGGCCAAGAGACCCAGTACTTC. Its translation: CASSLAGQGQETQYF. The chain joins TRBV7-7 to TRBJ2-5; a weak D match, TRBD1 (9 bases). The germline V gene has CDR1 SSHAT and CDR2 FNYEAQ (reference sequence). The CDR3 length is 15 residues.